Listed below are T cell receptor beta chains from one sample, sequenced in a study of cytotoxic CD8 clonotypes in ibrutinib-treated CLL. Assay used: immunoSEQ multiplex PCR; TCRdb lists only in-frame clones, some missing. This sample carries around 40,000 clones, just over 70% of them seen once, and the ten largest clones take over 9%. The sequenced sample was PBMCs, obtained at disease progression, from a patient treated with ibrutinib. The receptors were sampled from a human donor with chronic lymphocytic leukemia. The conserved cysteine and the conserved F or W are not part of the CDR3 here. Fields, in order: V gene, CDR3 length, J gene, clone size, D gene, CDR3 protein. D genes are given only for firm matches. Clone size is given for some rows only: seen once, a few or many times, or a class if the clone is expanded.

>TRBV30|11|TRBJ1-2|NA|NA
AWSVGTDLGYT
>TRBV21-1|13|TRBJ2-1|NA|NA
ASSNREVSYNEQF
>TRBV5-1|13|TRBJ1-1|NA|TRBD1
ASSFVQGVYTEAF
>TRBV2|10|TRBJ1-6|few|NA
ASSRPNSPLH
>TRBV13|12|TRBJ2-7|NA|NA
ASSLVGATYEQY
>TRBV28|12|TRBJ2-1|medium-sized|TRBD2
ASPRGSGRECFF
>TRBV5-4|13|TRBJ1-2|NA|NA
ASSPGRQYGSGYT
>TRBV18|14|TRBJ2-6|NA|NA
ASSPVGSSGANVLT
>TRBV28|11|TRBJ2-7|NA|NA
ASTRVPSYEQY
>TRBV28|13|TRBJ2-7|NA|TRBD1
ASSSAGTGDHEQY
>TRBV19|11|TRBJ1-4|NA|NA
ATHRDPTEKLF
>TRBV7-3|11|TRBJ2-7|NA|NA
ASSLSPTYEQY
>TRBV5-1|13|TRBJ2-1|NA|TRBD1
ASSVGQGGLNEQF
>TRBV4-1|15|TRBJ2-2|NA|TRBD2
ASSQASGLADTGELF
>TRBV27|11|TRBJ2-3|NA|NA
ASSLLGTDTQY
>TRBV6-4|12|TRBJ2-7|NA|TRBD1
ASRGGQGDGEQY
>TRBV2|12|TRBJ2-7|once|TRBD1
ASSEWPTGNEQY
>TRBV10-1|12|TRBJ1-1|NA|NA
ASSESKSTTEAF
>TRBV21-1|16|TRBJ2-7|NA|NA
ASSKGGLALSPYYEQY
>TRBV10-3|9|TRBJ2-3|NA|NA
AISEDDTQY
>TRBV10-1|16|TRBJ2-5|NA|TRBD1
ASSGGQGAREDSETQY
>TRBV10-3|13|TRBJ1-2|once|NA
AISEREEGSNGYT
>TRBV6-5|10|TRBJ1-3|NA|NA
ASRSDGNTIY
>TRBV5-5|12|TRBJ1-2|few|NA
ASSLIAGTYGYT
>TRBV7-8|12|TRBJ1-5|NA|TRBD1
ASSLGQGHQPQH
>TRBV7-3|11|TRBJ2-3|NA|NA
ASSTEFADTQY